The 13 T cell receptor beta chains in this list originate from one sample, sequenced in a study of cytomegalovirus exposure and HLA in healthy donors. Both 60 Vbeta primers and 13 Jbeta primers went into the PCR. Sequencing was performed with immunoSEQ multiplex PCR; in TCRdb, only in-frame clones are kept and a portion is missing. This repertoire comprises about 39,000 clones; its ten largest clones make up about 3%. The sample was PBMCs. These receptors were obtained from a woman aged 25 to 39 in good health and CMV-seropositive.

This chain uses TRBV5-4 with TRBJ2-3; D ambiguous. CDR1 and CDR2 from the germline V gene are SGHNT and YYREEE (reference sequence). V was cut by 4 bases and J by 6 bases, with 15 bases left in between. The CDR3 loop spans 14 amino acids. The CDR3 reads CASSHTLSLDTQYF. As DNA, the CDR3 is TGTGCCAGCAGCCATACCCTTAGTCTGGATACGCAGTATTTT.

V is TRBV6-1 and J is TRBJ2-6; TRBD1 agrees at 8 bases. Germline loops: CDR1 MNHNS, CDR2 SASEGT. This CDR3 contains 16 residues. The V and J ends lost 4 bases and 2 bases, in that order; junction bases with no gene match: 4. DNA of the CDR3: TGTGCCAGCAGTGCAGGGGGCGTTCCTGGGGCCAACGTCCTGACTTTC. Translating it yields CASSAGGVPGANVLTF.

The rearrangement joins TRBV2 to TRBJ1-6, with D perhaps TRBD1 (5 bases). V shed 11 bases and J shed 7 bases, with 21 bases lying between them. The CDR3 sequence is 15 residues long. CDR1 is SNHLY and CDR2 is FYNNEI in the germline V gene. In DNA form, the CDR3 reads TGTGCCCAAAGCACCCCTCAGGGCCCGAATTCACCCCTCCACTTT. It is translated as CAQSTPQGPNSPLHF.

The V call is TRBV6-1, the J call TRBJ1-2; D is uncertain. Per germline, CDR1 MNHNS and CDR2 SASEGT. CDR3 length: 14 amino acids. The V end was cut by 8 bases, the J end by 4 bases, with 17 bases between. The chain's CDR3 is CASSIREVGYGYTF. CDR3 sequence (DNA): TGTGCCAGCTCTATCCGGGAGGTTGGCTATGGCTACACCTTC.

The chain combines TRBV7-8 with TRBJ1-3; no clear D. The germline V and J ends were trimmed by 2 bases and 3 bases, with 14 bases remaining between them. The germline gives CDR1 SGHVS, CDR2 FQNEAQ. This CDR3 region has 16 residues. Here the CDR3 DNA reads TGTGCCAGCAGCTTATGGAGGGCCCCAGGTGGAAACACCATATATTTT. It yields the protein CASSLWRAPGGNTIYF.

The gene calls are TRBV7-2 and TRBJ2-7; 7 nucleotides agree with TRBD1. The V gene's germline CDR1 is SGHTA and CDR2 FQGNSA. J was trimmed by 8 bases and V by 5 bases; bases with no gene match: 6. The CDR3 length is 12 residues. The CDR3, as DNA: TGTGCCAGCAGCCTAGACAGGGCGAAGCAGTACTTC. This codes for CASSLDRAKQYF.

The chain has TRBV7-2 and TRBJ2-1; 8 nucleotides match TRBD1. V shed 5 bases and J 0 bases; nucleotides not matched to a gene: 3. The germline gives CDR1 SGHTA, CDR2 FQGNSA. This CDR3 contains 15 residues. Here the CDR3 reads CASSNRGSSYNEQFF. The CDR3 DNA is TGTGCCAGCAGCAACAGGGGGAGCTCCTACAATGAGCAGTTCTTC.

This chain uses TRBV5-1 with TRBJ2-7, with 9 bases that match TRBD1. CDR1 and CDR2 from the germline V gene are SGHRS and YFSETQ. This CDR3 contains 15 residues. Trimming at V came to 7 bases and at J to 5 bases, leaving 13 bases not matched to a gene. The CDR3 DNA reads as TGCGCCAGCTCGGTAACGGGACAGGGAATCCACGAGCAGTACTTC. It translates to CASSVTGQGIHEQYF.

V gene TRBV7-7 combines with J gene TRBJ2-2; D is possibly TRBD2 (5 bases). Trimming pared 1 base from V and 11 bases from J, leaving 11 bases between. This CDR3 has 13 amino acids. Per germline, CDR1 SSHAT and CDR2 FNYEAQ (reference sequence). CDR3: CASSLDVGRELFF. CDR3 DNA sequence: TGTGCCAGCAGCTTAGATGTGGGGAGAGAGCTGTTTTTT.

The rearrangement joins TRBV28 to TRBJ2-5, with 9 bases fitting TRBD2. J lost 5 bases, V lost 6 bases, and 7 bases had no gene match. CDR3 size: 14 residues. Germline V gene data show CDR1 as MDHEN and CDR2 as SYDVKM. The CDR3 DNA reads TGTGCCAGCAGGGGTAGCGGGGGATCGGAGACCCAGTACTTC. This codes for CASRGSGGSETQYF.

This chain uses TRBV19 with TRBJ1-6; TRBD1 aligns across 10 bases. The germline V gene encodes CDR1 LNHDA and CDR2 SQIVND (reference sequence). With V trimmed by 3 bases and J by 5 bases, 13 bases remained unmatched. The length of the CDR3 is 19 residues. CDR3 amino acids: CASSMGRTGGREDNSPLHF. The CDR3 DNA reads TGTGCCAGTAGTATGGGGCGGACAGGGGGTCGAGAGGATAATTCACCCCTCCACTTT.

The V and J genes are TRBV4-1 and TRBJ1-4; the match to TRBD1 covers 7 bases. This CDR3 has 18 residues. The ends lost 7 bases at V and 1 base at J; junction bases unmatched: 15. From germline, CDR1 is MGHRA and CDR2 YSYEKL. The CDR3 DNA reads TGCGCCAGCACCTCCCCCAGTTCAGGGGGGAGAACTAATGAAAAACTGTTTTTT. Its protein product is CASTSPSSGGRTNEKLFF.

The rearrangement uses TRBV28 and TRBJ1-1, with 10 bases identical to TRBD1. Germline V gives CDR1 MDHEN, CDR2 SYDVKM. The CDR3 is made up of 16 amino acids. After removal of 4 bases from V and 10 bases from J, the junction contained 15 bases not matched to a gene. The CDR3 here is CASSSIIRDRGVGAFF. CDR3 DNA: TGTGCCAGCAGTTCGATAATCCGGGACAGGGGTGTAGGAGCTTTCTTT.